This T cell receptor (beta chain) came from a study of glioma-infiltrating T cells after dendritic cell vaccination. Study summary: Patients received three intradermal dendritic cell vaccine injections at biweekly intervals.

The study's findings and limits: Higher pretreatment TIL content predicted longer progression-free time and survival.

Patients had residual fresh-frozen tumor tissue and more than two years of survival data. Amplification used 60 V beta primers and 13 J beta primers. Clones were read by immunoSEQ multiplex PCR, and TCRdb kept only the in-frame ones, dropping some. Of over 90,000 clones in the sample, over 75% were seen once. The length of the CDR3 is 15 residues. Germline CDR1 and CDR2: SGHNT and YYREEE (reference sequence). Trimming took 5 bases from V and 4 from J; bases not matched to a gene: 9. This clone was observed a single time. The antigen remains undetermined. This clonotype was sampled from a human donor with glioblastoma. The chain recombines TRBV5-4 with TRBJ2-1; 7 bases line up with TRBD1. Specimen: blood, collected before dendritic cell vaccination. The CDR3 reads CASRNPRDSYNEQFF. The CDR3 coding sequence is TGTGCCAGCAGAAACCCCCGGGACAGTTACAATGAGCAGTTCTTC.